The 11 T cell receptor beta chains presented below share a single source sample, sequenced in a study of shared clonotypes between healthy human individuals. The repertoire was sequenced with immunoSEQ multiplex PCR; TCRdb's copy has only in-frame clones and lacks some. The table has some 1,600,000 clones, under 99% seen once. Sequencing was performed on naive CD4+ T cells sorted from blood. Subset here: CD45RA+ positively selected. These TCRs come from a man aged 30 to 45 in good health.

V gene TRBV6-4 combines with J gene TRBJ1-5; D remains ambiguous. CDR1 and CDR2 from the germline V gene are MRHNA and SNTAGT. The CDR3 has 13 residues. Trimming left V 3 bases short and J 3 bases short, with 6 bases between. The DNA for the CDR3 is TGTGCCAGCAGTGAAGGCCCCAATCAGCCCCAGCATTTT. The encoded protein is CASSEGPNQPQHF.

This CDR3 is CASKSWEPQHF. CDR3 in DNA: TGTGCCAGCAAAAGTTGGGAGCCCCAGCATTTT. The gene calls are TRBV28 and TRBJ1-5; D ambiguous. Trimming left V 7 bases short and J 8 bases short, with 9 bases between. Germline CDR1 reads MDHEN; CDR2 reads SYDVKM. This CDR3 region has 11 residues.

The chain links TRBV7-9 to TRBJ2-1; 8 bases are a match to TRBD2. The CDR3 extends over 15 amino acids. The germline V gene has CDR1 SEHNR and CDR2 FQNEAQ (reference sequence). Trimming took 5 bases from V and 8 from J; bases not matched to a gene: 11. The CDR3 loop is CASSRGTRGGDEQFF. The CDR3 DNA follows: TGTGCCAGCAGCCGTGGGACTAGAGGTGGCGATGAGCAGTTCTTC.

The V call is TRBV9, the J call TRBJ2-1; 7 nucleotides line up with TRBD2. The CDR3 is 14 amino acids. CDR1 is SGDLS and CDR2 is YYNGEE in the germline V gene. V lost 6 bases, J lost 1 base, and 4 bases stayed unmatched. CDR3 coding DNA: TGTGCCAGCAATCAGCGGGAATCCTACAATGAGCAGTTCTTC. Its translation: CASNQRESYNEQFF.

The rearrangement links TRBV18 to TRBJ2-5; the D gene is possibly TRBD1 (5 bases). The ends were cut back, 4 bases at V and 5 bases at J, with 11 bases in the middle. CDR1 is KGHSH, CDR2 LQKENI, per germline. CDR3 size: 13 residues. This chain's CDR3 is CASSQGSGETQYF. In DNA, the CDR3 is TGTGCCAGCTCACAGGGGTCCGGGGAGACCCAGTACTTC. The whole variable domain, remainder taken from reference TRBV18 and TRBJ2-5, is NAGVMQNPRHLVRRRGQEARLRCSPMKGHSHVYWYRQLPEEGLKFMVYLQKENIIDESGMPKERFSAEFPKEGPSILRIQQVVRGDSAAYFCASSQGSGETQYFGPGTRLLVL.

The chain uses TRBV5-5 and TRBJ1-5, with TRBD1 matching over 7 bases. The germline V gene encodes CDR1 SGHKS and CDR2 YYEKEE (reference sequence). The CDR3 spans 14 residues. The ends lost 4 bases at V and 6 bases at J; junction bases unmatched: 7. The DNA of the CDR3 is TGTGCCAGCAGCCTGACAGGGAGGAGTCAGCCCCAGCATTTT. Protein sequence: CASSLTGRSQPQHF.

This clone appeared a single time. V usage is TRBV6-5 and J usage is TRBJ2-5; D remains unclear. Germline V gene data show CDR1 as MNHEY and CDR2 as SVGAGI. The ends were cut back, 2 bases at V and 1 base at J, with 5 bases in the middle. There are 13 residues in the CDR3. The CDR3: CASSYDTQETQYF. The CDR3 DNA is TGTGCCAGCAGTTACGACACCCAAGAGACCCAGTACTTC.

CDR3 amino acids: CASSLNRDQRYNEQFF. CDR3 in DNA: TGTGCCAGCAGCCTAAACCGGGATCAACGGTACAATGAGCAGTTCTTC. The J gene is TRBJ2-1, the V gene TRBV7-8; tentatively, D is TRBD2 (5 bases). The V gene's germline CDR1 is SGHVS and CDR2 FQNEAQ. This CDR3 is built from 16 residues. Trimming pared 5 bases from V and 4 bases from J, leaving 18 bases between.

The chain has TRBV28 and TRBJ2-3; D unclear. The CDR3 covers 12 residues. The V and J ends lost 7 bases and 4 bases respectively, with 9 bases between them. The germline gives CDR1 MDHEN, CDR2 SYDVKM. The CDR3 DNA reads as TGTGCCAGCAATACATTTGCAGATACGCAGTATTTT. It yields the protein CASNTFADTQYF.

V gene TRBV5-4 combines with J gene TRBJ2-7, with D hard to call. This CDR3 contains 13 residues. Germline values: CDR1 SGHNT, CDR2 YYREEE (reference sequence). Between the trimmed V and J ends, which lost 3 bases and 2 bases, there was a span of 9 bases. CDR3 residues: CASSSTPAYEQYF. CDR3 DNA: TGTGCCAGCAGCTCTACCCCAGCCTACGAGCAGTACTTC.

This sequence joins TRBV6-1 and TRBJ1-2; D is unclear. The V gene lost 0 bases and the J gene lost 4 bases, with 12 bases spanning the gap. The V gene's germline CDR1 is MNHNS and CDR2 SASEGT. This CDR3 region has 15 residues. The CDR3 loop reads CASSEAWGRAYGYTF. DNA of the CDR3: TGTGCCAGCAGTGAAGCCTGGGGTAGGGCCTATGGCTACACCTTC.